The 18 T cell receptor beta chains presented below share a single source sample, sequenced in a study of cytomegalovirus exposure and HLA in healthy donors (dated by TCRdb to 2015 to 2018). Libraries were prepared through the immunoSEQ multiplex PCR assay. A mixture of 60 forward primers for TCR Vbeta segments and 13 reverse primers for TCR Jbeta segments was used in the multiplex PCR. This is the immuneACCESS table as TCRdb keeps it, with only in-frame sequences that have V and J called. A part of the clones is gone; compared with another copy, unresolved V genes explain less than half, and the rest is unexplained. The sample table contains a few hundred thousand clones; only one count was recorded for approximately 90% of them. The ten largest make up approximately 2.4% of the sample. The sample was PBMCs. These receptors all come from a woman in her late teens or twenties in good health and CMV-seronegative.

The chain combines TRBV5-6 with TRBJ2-1; 10 bases match TRBD2. The CDR3 totals 16 residues. The junction had 3 bases not matched to a gene; V was cut back by 0 bases and J by 3 bases. Germline CDR1 SGHDT, CDR2 YYEEEE. CDR3 amino acids: CASSLGLAGVYNEQFF. The CDR3 coding sequence is TGTGCCAGCAGCTTGGGGCTAGCGGGGGTCTACAATGAGCAGTTCTTC. The full variable domain, rest sourced from reference TRBV5-6 and TRBJ2-1, is DAGVTQSPTHLIKTRGQQVTLRCSPKSGHDTVSWYQQALGQGPQFIFQYYEEEERQRGNFPDRFSGHQFPNYSSELNVNALLLGDSALYLCASSLGLAGVYNEQFFGPGTRLTVL.

The gene calls are TRBV27 and TRBJ1-1; weak D call: TRBD1 (5 bases). V lost 7 bases to trimming and J lost 6 bases, with 15 bases between them. Germline CDR1 and CDR2: MNHEY and SMNVEV (reference sequence). The CDR3 spans 13 residues. The CDR3 sequence is CASKTRVAAEAFF. The CDR3 DNA reads as TGTGCCAGCAAGACCAGGGTGGCGGCTGAAGCTTTCTTT.

The chain links TRBV30 to TRBJ1-1, with D unresolved. This CDR3 is 10 amino acids long. Trimming left V 7 bases short and J 1 base short, with 4 bases between. CDR1 is GTSNPN, CDR2 SVGIG, per germline (reference sequence). Written as DNA, the CDR3 is TGTGCCTCCCAGAACACTGAAGCTTTCTTT. Protein: CASQNTEAFF. Based on the CDR3 plus reference TRBV30 and TRBJ1-1, the full variable domain is SQTIHQWPATLVQPVGSPLSLECTVEGTSNPNLYWYRQAAGRGLQLLFYSVGIGQISSEVPQNLSASRPQDRQFILSSKKLLLSDSGFYLCASQNTEAFFGQGTRLTVV.

The J gene is TRBJ2-3, the V gene TRBV7-3; D not resolved. Trimming took off 3 bases at V and 4 bases at J, with 11 bases between the two ends. CDR3 length: 14 amino acids. Germline V gene sequence: CDR1 SGHTA, CDR2 FQGTGA. CDR3 region: CASSFSRFADTQYF. CDR3 bases: TGTGCCAGCAGCTTCAGCAGGTTCGCAGATACGCAGTATTTT.

This sequence joins TRBV4-1 and TRBJ1-2; D uncertain. CDR1 MGHRA and CDR2 YSYEKL come from the germline V gene. Trimming took 1 base from V and 0 from J, leaving 12 bases between them. This CDR3 is 16 amino acids long. The CDR3 here is CASSQVPSTSNYGYTF. CDR3 DNA: TGCGCCAGCAGCCAAGTGCCCAGTACCTCTAACTATGGCTACACCTTC.

With regard to this clone: Other DNA sequences in the sample encode the same CDR3. This rearrangement joins TRBV2 to TRBJ1-2; D is ambiguous. Germline loops: CDR1 SNHLY, CDR2 FYNNEI. The CDR3 consists of 13 residues. Trimming cost V 1 base and J 3 bases, with 6 bases left between them. The CDR3 DNA sequence: TGTGCCAGCAGTGAAGAGCCTTACTATGGCTACACCTTC. Encoded protein: CASSEEPYYGYTF.

V gene TRBV2 combines with J gene TRBJ1-1; 8 bases fit TRBD1. The CDR3 is 15 amino acids. With V trimmed by 6 bases and J by 2 bases, 8 bases remained unmatched. Germline V gene lookup returns CDR1 SNHLY and CDR2 FYNNEI. The CDR3 protein is CASRAPGQVNTEAFF. CDR3 nucleotide sequence: TGTGCCAGCAGAGCACCGGGACAGGTAAACACTGAAGCTTTCTTT.

The chain employs TRBV6-5 and TRBJ2-7; the D is unclear. The CDR3 loop spans 14 amino acids. Germline CDR1 MNHEY, CDR2 SVGAGI. V was shortened by 6 bases and J by 3 bases, with 15 bases between the two germline ends. The chain's CDR3 is CASRPVAKDYEQYF. CDR3 in DNA: TGTGCCAGCAGGCCTGTAGCCAAGGACTACGAGCAGTACTTC.

The chain employs TRBV7-6 and TRBJ2-7, with D perhaps TRBD2 (5 bases). Germline V gene data show CDR1 as SGHVS and CDR2 as FNYEAQ. The CDR3 length is 16 residues. V shed 5 bases and J shed 2 bases, with 19 bases lying between them. The CDR3 DNA reads as TGTGCCAGCAGCCTCCTCGGACTCCTCCCGCCCTACGAGCAGTACTTC. Translating gives CASSLLGLLPPYEQYF.

The chain is built from TRBV5-5 and TRBJ1-1; 9 nucleotides line up with TRBD1. The CDR3 is 13 residues long. CDR1 is SGHKS, CDR2 YYEKEE, per germline (reference sequence). The V gene end was trimmed by 4 bases and the J gene end by 4 bases; junction bases not matched to a gene: 2. The CDR3 sequence: CASSPGQGTEAFF. The DNA of the CDR3 is TGTGCCAGCAGCCCGGGACAGGGCACTGAAGCTTTCTTT.

DNA of the CDR3: TGTGCCAGCAGCTTACCGCGGTGGCAGGGGGCTAAGAACACTGAAGCTTTCTTT. This encodes CASSLPRWQGAKNTEAFF. The chain recombines TRBV7-9 with TRBJ1-1; 8 bases line up with TRBD1. The CDR3 covers 18 residues. CDR1 and CDR2 from the germline V gene are SEHNR and FQNEAQ (reference sequence). V shed 2 bases and J 1 base; nucleotides not matched to a gene: 12.

The rearrangement joins TRBV6-5 to TRBJ2-7; 7 bases align to TRBD2. The CDR3 length is 15 residues. Germline assignment: CDR1 MNHEY and CDR2 SVGAGI. V shed 6 bases, J shed 1 base, and the junction held 9 bases outside the gene matches. The CDR3 nucleotides are TGTGCCAGCAGCCGGGGAGCGGGGACTTCCTACGAGCAGTACTTC. Translation: CASSRGAGTSYEQYF.

The CDR3 DNA reads TGCAGCGTTGACGAGGCCAGGGTGGGGTCGGGCTACACCTTC. Protein sequence: CSVDEARVGSGYTF. The chain recombines TRBV29-1 with TRBJ1-2; D possibly corresponds to TRBD1 (5 bases). From germline, CDR1 is SQVTM and CDR2 ANQGSEA. V lost 3 bases to trimming and J lost 8 bases, with 19 bases between them. The CDR3 is 14 residues long.

The rearrangement uses TRBV7-3 and TRBJ2-1; 8 bases match TRBD2. Germline V CDR1 and CDR2: SGHTA, FQGTGA. The ends lost 3 bases at V and 8 bases at J; junction bases unmatched: 3. This CDR3 is built from 13 residues. This chain's CDR3 is CASSLVAGYEQFF. The CDR3 DNA reads TGTGCCAGCAGCTTGGTAGCGGGGTATGAGCAGTTCTTC.

This clone appeared a few times. The chain recombines TRBV19 with TRBJ1-2; D is unresolved. Germline V CDR1 and CDR2: LNHDA, SQIVND (reference sequence). Trimming took off 3 bases at V and 0 bases at J, with 8 bases between the two ends. This CDR3 has 14 amino acids. The CDR3 region has the DNA TGTGCCAGTAGTATGTCAGGCACTAACTATGGCTACACCTTC. This gives the protein CASSMSGTNYGYTF.

This sequence joins TRBV2 and TRBJ2-5, with 10 positions matching TRBD2. This CDR3 is built from 15 residues. V shed 6 bases, J shed 3 bases, and the junction held 7 bases outside the gene matches. Looked up from germline, CDR1 is SNHLY and CDR2 is FYNNEI. CDR3 residues: CASRDRGLAEETQYF. CDR3 in DNA: TGTGCCAGCAGAGATCGCGGACTAGCGGAAGAGACCCAGTACTTC.

The rearrangement links TRBV2 to TRBJ1-5, with a possible D match to TRBD1 (5 bases). This CDR3 spans 14 amino acids. The V and J ends lost 1 base and 9 bases respectively, with 13 bases between them. Germline V lookup: CDR1 SNHLY, CDR2 FYNNEI. CDR3 coding DNA: TGTGCCAGCAGTGAAGTTTTGTGGGGGGGGCCCCAGCATTTT. Encoded protein: CASSEVLWGGPQHF.

The gene calls are TRBV19 and TRBJ2-2; no firm D call. Germline V gene lookup returns CDR1 LNHDA and CDR2 SQIVND (reference sequence). V gave up 6 bases and J gave up 5 bases, with 10 bases separating them. The CDR3 covers 13 residues. The CDR3 region has the DNA TGTGCCAGTAGGAACGGTGGTACCGGGGAGCTGTTTTTT. Translation gives CASRNGGTGELFF.